This record looks at one T cell receptor beta chain sequence and its context. Antigen unknown. This may stem from a read error, because a much larger clone lies one nucleotide away. This record comes from a study of tumor-infiltrating lymphocytes in primary liver carcinoma. From 500 to 600 ng of total RNA, TCR beta-specific cDNA was reverse-transcribed using a constant-region primer. Libraries for TCR beta were built through three nested multiplex PCR rounds, which together made up a slightly modified ARM-PCR procedure. Each CDR3 protein gets one entry after TCRdb re-called the multiplex PCR reads with MiXCR. The sample holds approximately 340,000 distinct CDR3 sequences; about 61% are singletons and the top ten take about 6%. Regarding the study as a whole: Tumors carried a top-250-clone fraction significantly exceeding that of blood (p = 0.039).

Germline DNA was also extracted, with blood RNA taken from unsorted whole blood. Patients carried chronic HBV infection without prior treatment. This clonotype was obtained from a man in his forties with primary liver carcinoma and hepatitis B virus infection. The sequenced sample was peripheral blood.

This CDR3 reads CASNQDLGRGNQPQHF. In nucleotides, the CDR3 is TGCGCCAGCAACCAAGATTTGGGCAGGGGCAATCAGCCCCAGCATTTT. This chain uses TRBV4-1 with TRBJ1-5, with D possibly matching TRBD1 (5 bases). The CDR3 is made up of 16 amino acids. CDR1 MGHRA and CDR2 YSYEKL come from the germline V gene.